This T cell receptor beta chain was identified in a study of cytomegalovirus exposure and HLA in healthy donors. Donors were drawn from the approximately 120-subject validation cohort, separate from the approximately 700-subject first cohort. V lost 1 base and J 4 bases, leaving 14 bases between the germline ends. This CDR3 has 15 amino acids. Per germline, CDR1 SGHNT and CDR2 YYREEE (reference sequence). Clones were sequenced by immunoSEQ multiplex PCR, and TCRdb holds only the in-frame ones, with some missing. Altogether some 340,000 clones are present, roughly nine tenths being singletons, with the ten largest covering more than 0.9%.

The sequencing sample was made of PBMCs. J is TRBJ1-2 and V is TRBV5-4, with D possibly being TRBD1 (6 bases). The TCR originated in a woman under 40 in good health and CMV-seropositive. The CDR3 DNA follows: TGTGCCAGCAGCTTGTCGGGGCGGGGGGCCTATGGCTACACCTTC. Translation: CASSLSGRGAYGYTF.